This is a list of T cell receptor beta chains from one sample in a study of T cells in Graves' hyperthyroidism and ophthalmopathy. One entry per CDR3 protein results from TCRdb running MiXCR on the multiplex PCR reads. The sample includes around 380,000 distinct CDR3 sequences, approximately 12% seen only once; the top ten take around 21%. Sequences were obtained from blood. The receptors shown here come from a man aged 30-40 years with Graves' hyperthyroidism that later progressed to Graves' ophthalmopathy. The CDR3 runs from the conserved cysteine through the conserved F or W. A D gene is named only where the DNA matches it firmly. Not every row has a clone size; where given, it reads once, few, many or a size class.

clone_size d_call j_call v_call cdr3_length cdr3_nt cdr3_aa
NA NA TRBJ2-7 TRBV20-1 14 TGCAGTGCTAGAGATCACCCCGCTTCCTACGAGCAGTACTTC CSARDHPASYEQYF
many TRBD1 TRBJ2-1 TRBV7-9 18 TGTGCCAGCAGCTTACCCCCCGGGACAGGGGGCACCTACAATGAGCAGTTCTTC CASSLPPGTGGTYNEQFF
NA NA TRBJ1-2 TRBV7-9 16 TGTGCCAGCAGCGACGTACGGGGGGCTAAGGATTATGGCTACACCTTC CASSDVRGAKDYGYTF
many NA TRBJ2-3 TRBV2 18 TGTGCCAGCAGTGAAGTGGGCCGACTGGAGTTGGGCGCAGATACGCAGTATTTT CASSEVGRLELGADTQYF
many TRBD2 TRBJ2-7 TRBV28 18 TGTGCCAGCAGTTTAGAGGGTAGCGGGGGCCATCCCTCCTACGAGCAGTACTTC CASSLEGSGGHPSYEQYF
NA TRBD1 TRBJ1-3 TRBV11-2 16 TGTGCCAGCAGCAAACGACAGGGTAGCTCTGGAAACACCATATATTTT CASSKRQGSSGNTIYF
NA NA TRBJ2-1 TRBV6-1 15 TGTGCCAGCAGTGACACTAGTACCCCCTACAATGAGCAGTTCTTC CASSDTSTPYNEQFF
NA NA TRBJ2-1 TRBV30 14 TGTGCCACCTTAGCGGCAAGCTCCTACAATGAGCAGTTCTTC CATLAASSYNEQFF
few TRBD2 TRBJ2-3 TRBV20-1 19 TGCAGTGCTAGAACCGGGACTCCCCGACTAGCGGGGGACACAGATACGCAGTATTTT CSARTGTPRLAGDTDTQYF
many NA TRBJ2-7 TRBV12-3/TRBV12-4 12 TGTGCCAGCAGTCCCTTCCTATTCGAGCAGTACTTC CASSPFLFEQYF
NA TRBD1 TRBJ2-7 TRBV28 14 TGTGCCGGCAGTGCCCACAGGGGATCCTACGAGCAGTACTTC CAGSAHRGSYEQYF
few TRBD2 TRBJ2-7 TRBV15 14 TGTGCCACCAGTCTGAGCGGGGGGACCTACGAGCAGTACTTC CATSLSGGTYEQYF
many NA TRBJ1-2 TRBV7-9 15 TGTGCCAGCAGCTTCGGATTGTATCCCTTCTATGGCTACACCTTC CASSFGLYPFYGYTF
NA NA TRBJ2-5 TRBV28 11 TGTGCCAGCAGGGACAAGGGGACCCAGTACTTC CASRDKGTQYF
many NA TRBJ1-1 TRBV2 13 TGTGCCAGCGGATCCGGAGGAAGGGCTGAAGCTTTCTTT CASGSGGRAEAFF
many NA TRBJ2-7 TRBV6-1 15 TGTGCCAGCAGTGAAGACAGACATGAATCCTACGAGCAGTACTTC CASSEDRHESYEQYF
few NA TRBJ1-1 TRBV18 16 TGTGCCAGCTCACCGGAGATAGGTAAGAATCGAGGTGAAGCTTTCTTT CASSPEIGKNRGEAFF
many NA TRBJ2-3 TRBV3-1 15 TGTGCCAGCAGCCAATCGGAGGACTCTACAGATACGCAGTATTTT CASSQSEDSTDTQYF
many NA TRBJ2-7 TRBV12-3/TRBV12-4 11 TGTGCCGCGGGAACACTCTACGAGCAGTACTTC CAAGTLYEQYF
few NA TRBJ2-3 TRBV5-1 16 TGCGCCAGCAGCTTGGGAGGGGATCCCCGCACAGATACGCAGTATTTT CASSLGGDPRTDTQYF
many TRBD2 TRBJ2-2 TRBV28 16 TGTGCCAGCAGCGGCCCGGGGACTAGCGGATCCGGGGAGCTGTTTTTT CASSGPGTSGSGELFF
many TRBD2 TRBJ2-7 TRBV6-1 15 TGTGCCAGCAGTGAAGGGTCGGGGGGGGTTTACGAGCAGTACTTC CASSEGSGGVYEQYF
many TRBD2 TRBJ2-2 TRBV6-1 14 TGTGCCAGCTTGCTAGCGGCGAACACCGGGGAGCTGTTTTTT CASLLAANTGELFF
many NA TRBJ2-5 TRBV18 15 TGTGCCAGCTCGCCCAGGTGGGACGGCCAAGAGACCCAGTACTTC CASSPRWDGQETQYF
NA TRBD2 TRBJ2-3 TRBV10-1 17 TGCGCCAGCAGTGAATCTCTCACTAGCGGGGCCACAGATACGCAGTATTTT CASSESLTSGATDTQYF
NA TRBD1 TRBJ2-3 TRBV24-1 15 TGTGCCACCAGTGATTTGGGGACAGGCACAGATACGCAGTATTTT CATSDLGTGTDTQYF
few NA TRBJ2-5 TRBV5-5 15 TGTGCCAGCAGCTCCGCGCAAGGGGGCCAAGAGACCCAGTACTTC CASSSAQGGQETQYF
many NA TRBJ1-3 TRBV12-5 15 TGTGCTAGTGGTCCAACAGCAGTCTCTGGAAACACCATATATTTT CASGPTAVSGNTIYF
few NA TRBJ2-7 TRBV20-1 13 TGCAGTGCTAGAGATCGGGCGGAATACGAGCAGTACTTC CSARDRAEYEQYF
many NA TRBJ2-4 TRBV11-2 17 TGTGCCAGCAGCTCCCTTCGACATCTCTTAGCCAAAAACATTCAGTACTTC CASSSLRHLLAKNIQYF
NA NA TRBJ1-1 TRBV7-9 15 TGTGCCAGCAGCTTGTCACAACTTGAACGGACTGAAGCTTTCTTT CASSLSQLERTEAFF
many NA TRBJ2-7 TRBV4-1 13 TGCGCCAGCAGCCAAGCGACAGGTCAGCGGCAGTACTTC CASSQATGQRQYF
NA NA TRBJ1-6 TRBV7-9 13 TGTGCCAGCCGATTTAGGGGTGATTCACCCCTCCACTTT CASRFRGDSPLHF
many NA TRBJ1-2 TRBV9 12 TGTGCCAGCAGCAACCAGGGAGTTGGCTACACCTTC CASSNQGVGYTF
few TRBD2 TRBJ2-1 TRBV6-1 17 TGTGCCAGCAGTGCAACATTAGGAACGGGGGGGTCGAATGAGCAGTTCTTC CASSATLGTGGSNEQFF
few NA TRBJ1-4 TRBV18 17 TGTGCCAGCTCACCATGGGAGGGAGTGGCAACTAATGAAAAACTGTTTTTT CASSPWEGVATNEKLFF
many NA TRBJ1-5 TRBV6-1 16 TGTGCCAGCAGTGAAGTTTGGGGTTCAAGCAATCAGCCCCAGCATTTT CASSEVWGSSNQPQHF
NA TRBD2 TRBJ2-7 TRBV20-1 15 TGCAGTGCTAGAGGGTCGCGGGGGTTTTCCTACGAGCAGTACTTC CSARGSRGFSYEQYF
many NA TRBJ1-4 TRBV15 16 TGTGCCACCAGCAGAGATGGGGGGGCGGGAGGCGAAAAACTGTTTTTT CATSRDGGAGGEKLFF
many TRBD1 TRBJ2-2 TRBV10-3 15 TGTGCCATCAGTGAGTCCCGGACAGGTACCGGGGAGCTGTTTTTT CAISESRTGTGELFF
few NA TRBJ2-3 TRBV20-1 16 TGCAGTGCTAGCCCCGTCGAGACCCGACTCGCAGATACGCAGTATTTT CSASPVETRLADTQYF
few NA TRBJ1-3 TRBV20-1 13 TGCAGTGCTAGAGGGGGTTTTCGGAACACCATATATTTT CSARGGFRNTIYF
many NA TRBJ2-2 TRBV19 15 TGTGCCAGTAGTACCTTTGGGTTTACGGGCGGGGAGCTGTTTTTT CASSTFGFTGGELFF
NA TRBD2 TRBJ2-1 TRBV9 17 TGTGCCAGCAGCGCGAGACTAGCGGGGGCCTCCTACAATGAGCAGTTCTTC CASSARLAGASYNEQFF
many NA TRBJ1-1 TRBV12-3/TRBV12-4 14 TGTGCCAGCAGTTTAAGCCGGCTCCGACCTGAAGCTTTCTTT CASSLSRLRPEAFF
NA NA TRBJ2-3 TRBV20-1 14 TGCAGTGCTAGGGAGGGCAGAGGGGCAGATACGCAGTATTTT CSAREGRGADTQYF
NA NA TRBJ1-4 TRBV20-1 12 TGCGGTGCGGGGCGGAGTAATGAAAAACTGTTTTTT CGAGRSNEKLFF
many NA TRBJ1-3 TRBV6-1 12 TGTGCCAGCAGTGAACGGCGGGGCACCATATATTTT CASSERRGTIYF
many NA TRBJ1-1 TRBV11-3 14 TGTGCCAGCTTGGGGGGGCTCGGGAACACTGAAGCTTTCTTT CASLGGLGNTEAFF